A selection of T cell receptor beta chains follows, all from one sample in a study of Graves' ophthalmopathy and Graves' hyperthyroidism. Each CDR3 protein is one row after TCRdb ran MiXCR on the multiplex PCR reads. The sample has about 230,000 distinct CDR3 sequences, roughly 50% seen once. Sequencing input: peripheral blood. Every receptor here comes from an adult man with Graves' ophthalmopathy. The CDR3 runs from the conserved cysteine through the conserved F or W. The order of the fields is J gene, V gene, D gene, clone size, CDR3 DNA, CDR3 protein. A D gene is named only where the DNA matches it firmly. The listing skips clone size in some rows; elsewhere it reads once, few, many or a size class.

J: TRBJ1-1; V: TRBV10-2; D: -; size: many; DNA: TGCGCCAGCAGCCAGGACACCACTGAAGCTTTCTTT; CDR3: CASSQDTTEAFF
J: TRBJ2-5; V: TRBV12-3/TRBV12-4; D: TRBD2; size: -; DNA: TGTGCCAGCAGTTTATTTCTAGCGGGGTTACAAGAGACCCAGTACTTC; CDR3: CASSLFLAGLQETQYF
J: TRBJ2-7; V: TRBV29-1; D: TRBD1; size: few; DNA: TGCAGCGTTGCCGGGACAGGCACCTACGAGCAGTACTTC; CDR3: CSVAGTGTYEQYF
J: TRBJ1-1; V: TRBV24-1; D: TRBD1; size: few; DNA: TGTGCCACCAGCGCCGGACAGGGGGCAGGTACTGAAGCTTTCTTT; CDR3: CATSAGQGAGTEAFF
J: TRBJ1-2; V: TRBV2; D: TRBD1; size: -; DNA: TGTGCCAGCAGAGCGGGGACAGGGGGTTATGGCTACACCTTC; CDR3: CASRAGTGGYGYTF
J: TRBJ2-7; V: TRBV12-3/TRBV12-4; D: -; size: few; DNA: TGTGCCAGCAGAAAGGGGGGACTCGAGCAGTACTTC; CDR3: CASRKGGLEQYF
J: TRBJ2-7; V: TRBV7-9; D: TRBD2; size: -; DNA: TGTGCCAGCAGCATTAGCGGGGGCCTCTCCTACGAGCAGTACTTC; CDR3: CASSISGGLSYEQYF
J: TRBJ2-5; V: TRBV14; D: TRBD2; size: few; DNA: TGTGCCAGCAGCTTACGACTAGCGGGGGGACAAGAGACCCAGTACTTC; CDR3: CASSLRLAGGQETQYF
J: TRBJ1-3; V: TRBV2; D: TRBD1; size: -; DNA: TGTGCCAGCAGTGAAAGGACAGGTGGTGGAAACACCATATATTTT; CDR3: CASSERTGGGNTIYF
J: TRBJ2-3; V: TRBV7-2; D: TRBD1; size: few; DNA: TGTGCCAGCAGCTTCAGGGGGCAGGGAGATACGCAGTATTTT; CDR3: CASSFRGQGDTQYF
J: TRBJ2-2; V: TRBV20-1; D: TRBD1; size: -; DNA: TGCAGTACCAGCCGAGGGGACAGTGGAAGCGGGGAGCTGTTTTTT; CDR3: CSTSRGDSGSGELFF
J: TRBJ1-5; V: TRBV2; D: -; size: many; DNA: TGTGCCAGCAGACAGGATAGCAATCAGCCCCAGCATTTT; CDR3: CASRQDSNQPQHF
J: TRBJ1-4; V: TRBV5-4; D: -; size: -; DNA: TGTGCCAGCCGTCAAGGGCACAGGGTGCCCGAAAAACTGTTTTTT; CDR3: CASRQGHRVPEKLFF
J: TRBJ1-1; V: TRBV11-2; D: TRBD1; size: -; DNA: TGTGCTAGACCCGGGACAGTAAACACTGAAGCTTTCTTT; CDR3: CARPGTVNTEAFF
J: TRBJ2-7; V: TRBV11-2; D: TRBD2; size: few; DNA: TGTGCCACTGGGACTAGCGGGGGCTCCTACGAGCAGTACTTC; CDR3: CATGTSGGSYEQYF
J: TRBJ1-2; V: TRBV27; D: -; size: -; DNA: TGTGCCAGCAAACCCCGGGGAGAATATGGCTACACCTTC; CDR3: CASKPRGEYGYTF
J: TRBJ1-6; V: TRBV20-1; D: TRBD1; size: -; DNA: TGCAGTGCTAGTAGGGGGACAGGGGCGGATTCACCCCTCCACTTT; CDR3: CSASRGTGADSPLHF
J: TRBJ1-5; V: TRBV19; D: -; size: few; DNA: TGTGCCAGTAGTAGGATGTTGTTAACAGGGCTGGGAAATCAGCCCCAGCATTTT; CDR3: CASSRMLLTGLGNQPQHF
J: TRBJ1-2; V: TRBV2; D: TRBD1; size: -; DNA: TGTGCCAGCGTCAGACAGGGTATGGGATATGGCTACACCTTC; CDR3: CASVRQGMGYGYTF
J: TRBJ2-7; V: TRBV12-3/TRBV12-4; D: -; size: few; DNA: TGTGCCAGCAGAGTAGGGGGTTCCTACGAGCAGTACTTC; CDR3: CASRVGGSYEQYF
J: TRBJ1-5; V: TRBV15; D: -; size: many; DNA: TGTGCCACCAGCAGAGATTCGGGGGAACCATGGAATCAGCCCCAGCATTTT; CDR3: CATSRDSGEPWNQPQHF
J: TRBJ2-2; V: TRBV7-8; D: TRBD2; size: -; DNA: TGTGCCAGCAGCTTAGCGCGGACTAGCGGACCGGGCGGGGAGCTGTTTTTT; CDR3: CASSLARTSGPGGELFF
J: TRBJ1-5; V: TRBV20-1; D: -; size: -; DNA: TGCAGTGCGCACACAGGCGCCTCGGGCAATCAGCCCCAGCATTTT; CDR3: CSAHTGASGNQPQHF
J: TRBJ2-7; V: TRBV7-8; D: TRBD2; size: few; DNA: TGTGCCAGCAGCTTGTACCCTAGCGGGAGTAGCGACGAGCAGTACTTC; CDR3: CASSLYPSGSSDEQYF
J: TRBJ1-4; V: TRBV11-2; D: -; size: -; DNA: TGTGCCAGCAGCTTAGATCGGGGGGGGTACGAAAAACTGTTTTTT; CDR3: CASSLDRGGYEKLFF
J: TRBJ2-7; V: TRBV7-9; D: -; size: -; DNA: TGTGCCAGCAGCTCGCCCCTAGAGCGCTCCGAGCAGTACTTC; CDR3: CASSSPLERSEQYF
J: TRBJ2-7; V: TRBV20-1; D: TRBD2; size: few; DNA: TGCAGTGCTAGAGATCCTAGCGGGAGAGGCGAGCAGTACTTC; CDR3: CSARDPSGRGEQYF
J: TRBJ1-4; V: TRBV3-1; D: -; size: -; DNA: TGTGCCAGCAGCCAAGTGCCGGGGATTGAAAAACTGTTTTTT; CDR3: CASSQVPGIEKLFF
J: TRBJ2-7; V: TRBV19; D: TRBD1; size: few; DNA: TGTGCCAGTAGTATAGGGACAGGGACCGAGCAGTACTTC; CDR3: CASSIGTGTEQYF
J: TRBJ2-5; V: TRBV7-9; D: TRBD2; size: few; DNA: TGTGCCAGCAGCCGAGGCGGGACTAGCGCAAGGACCCAGTACTTC; CDR3: CASSRGGTSARTQYF
J: TRBJ2-7; V: TRBV20-1; D: TRBD1; size: -; DNA: TGCAGTGCCATGGAATCCGGGACAGGGGGCTACGAGCAGTACTTC; CDR3: CSAMESGTGGYEQYF
J: TRBJ2-5; V: TRBV5-8; D: -; size: -; DNA: TGTGCCAGCAGCTCCCAGGGGGGGTACCCCCAAGAGACCCAGTACTTC; CDR3: CASSSQGGYPQETQYF
J: TRBJ1-5; V: TRBV10-3; D: TRBD1; size: -; DNA: TGTGCCAGCAGTTTGACTCAGGGGGGCAATCAGCCCCAGCATTTT; CDR3: CASSLTQGGNQPQHF
J: TRBJ2-7; V: TRBV7-9; D: -; size: few; DNA: TGTGCCAGCAGCCCGGACATAACCTACGAGCAGTACTTC; CDR3: CASSPDITYEQYF
J: TRBJ2-7; V: TRBV9; D: -; size: -; DNA: TGTGCCAGCAGCCCCATCGCAGGCCACAGAGACGAGCAGTACTTC; CDR3: CASSPIAGHRDEQYF
J: TRBJ2-5; V: TRBV10-3; D: TRBD1; size: many; DNA: TGTGCCATCAGTGAGGGGACAGGAGGGGAGACCCAGTACTTC; CDR3: CAISEGTGGETQYF
J: TRBJ1-6; V: TRBV2; D: -; size: -; DNA: TGTGCCAGCAGTGAAGGTGGGGGGCGTAATTCACCCCTCCACTTT; CDR3: CASSEGGGRNSPLHF
J: TRBJ2-7; V: TRBV20-1; D: -; size: few; DNA: TGCAGTGCTAGACCCATTTACGAGCAGTACTTC; CDR3: CSARPIYEQYF
J: TRBJ1-5; V: TRBV10-3; D: -; size: -; DNA: TGTGCCATCAGTAAGGACAGAAATAGCAATCAGCCCCAGCATTTT; CDR3: CAISKDRNSNQPQHF
J: TRBJ1-4; V: TRBV19; D: -; size: -; DNA: TGTGCCAGTAGTGTAAGGGACAACCTGGTTGAAAAACTGTTTTTT; CDR3: CASSVRDNLVEKLFF
J: TRBJ2-5; V: TRBV9; D: -; size: few; DNA: TGTGCCAGCAGCTTAGTGGAGCAAGAGACCCAGTACTTC; CDR3: CASSLVEQETQYF
J: TRBJ2-7; V: TRBV28; D: -; size: -; DNA: TGTACCAGCAGGGGACATTACGAGCAGTACTTC; CDR3: CTSRGHYEQYF
J: TRBJ1-2; V: TRBV12-3/TRBV12-4; D: -; size: -; DNA: TGTGCCAGCTATGGTGGACTGTACTATGGCTACACCTTC; CDR3: CASYGGLYYGYTF
J: TRBJ1-3; V: TRBV2; D: -; size: -; DNA: TGTGCCAGCTCACCAGATGCTGTGGGTGGCTCTGGAAACACCATATATTTT; CDR3: CASSPDAVGGSGNTIYF
J: TRBJ2-7; V: TRBV2; D: TRBD2; size: -; DNA: TGTGCCAGCAGTGAAGGGACTAGCGGGGCCTCTCAGCAGTACTTC; CDR3: CASSEGTSGASQQYF
J: TRBJ1-1; V: TRBV29-1; D: -; size: -; DNA: TGCAGCGTTGAAGCCGGGTTCTCGCGAGCTTTCTTT; CDR3: CSVEAGFSRAFF
J: TRBJ1-1; V: TRBV28; D: -; size: once; DNA: TGTGCCAGCAGTTCCTCACAGGGTTACACTGAAGCTTTCTTT; CDR3: CASSSSQGYTEAFF
J: TRBJ2-5; V: TRBV7-8; D: TRBD2; size: -; DNA: TGTGCCAGCAGCTTCCTAGCGGGAGAAGAGACCCAGTACTTC; CDR3: CASSFLAGEETQYF